This T cell receptor (beta chain) came from a study of PD-1 blockade in mismatch repair-deficient tumors. Overall study findings and caveats: Tumor-resident clones, often absent from pretreatment blood, expanded after pembrolizumab and then contracted.

This clone appeared a single time. The antigen remains undetermined. Data came from immunoSEQ multiplex PCR; TCRdb stores just in-frame clones and leaves some out. The sample holds some 120,000 clones, 70% to 80% seen once. TCR sequencing covered a few patients who responded to pembrolizumab. This CDR3 region has 13 residues. Looked up from germline, CDR1 is MNHNS and CDR2 is SASEGT. Between the trimmed V and J ends, which lost 6 bases and 2 bases, there was a span of 11 bases. This sequence joins TRBV6-1 and TRBJ2-7; tentative D call: TRBD2 (5 bases). The material sequenced was peripheral blood, taken approximately 60 weeks after starting pembrolizumab. The clonotype originates from an adult with mismatch repair-deficient cancer. The CDR3 sequence: CASREERTYEQYF. The CDR3 DNA is TGTGCCAGCAGGGAGGAGCGGACCTACGAGCAGTACTTC.